The 3 T cell receptor beta chains given below trace back to one sample, sequenced in a study of CD8 T cells in Susac syndrome. Random hexamers served to reverse transcribe about 0.45 to 1 ug RNA. Via MiXCR, TCRdb re-called the immunoSEQ multiplex PCR reads, giving one row per CDR3 protein. Of about 120,000 distinct CDR3 sequences listed, around 94% are singletons. The sequenced sample consisted of CD4+ T cells from PBMCs. The receptors were sampled from a human donor in good health.

The V and J genes are TRBV10-2 and TRBJ2-7; 9 bases are shared with TRBD1. This CDR3 contains 14 residues. The ends lost 3 bases at V and 6 bases at J; junction bases unmatched: 6. Per germline, CDR1 WSHSY and CDR2 SAAADI. The CDR3 bases are TGCGCCAGCAGTGATTCACAGGGGGCGTTCGAGCAGTACTTC. Translated, it gives CASSDSQGAFEQYF.

This chain links TRBV7-9 with TRBJ1-3, with no clear D. Trimming removed 5 bases from V and 0 bases from J, with 11 bases in between. Germline V lookup: CDR1 SEHNR, CDR2 FQNEAQ (reference sequence). CDR3 size: 15 residues. The CDR3 nucleotides are TGTGCCAGCAGCAGATCTTCCCTCTCTGGAAACACCATATATTTT. Amino acids: CASSRSSLSGNTIYF.

The genes are TRBV18 and TRBJ1-4; D not certain. The germline V gene encodes CDR1 KGHSH and CDR2 LQKENI. V lost 5 bases and J lost 0, with 13 bases in between. There are 16 residues in the CDR3. CDR3 protein: CASSEQDQATNEKLFF. The CDR3 DNA follows: TGTGCCAGCTCAGAGCAAGATCAAGCAACTAATGAAAAACTGTTTTTT.